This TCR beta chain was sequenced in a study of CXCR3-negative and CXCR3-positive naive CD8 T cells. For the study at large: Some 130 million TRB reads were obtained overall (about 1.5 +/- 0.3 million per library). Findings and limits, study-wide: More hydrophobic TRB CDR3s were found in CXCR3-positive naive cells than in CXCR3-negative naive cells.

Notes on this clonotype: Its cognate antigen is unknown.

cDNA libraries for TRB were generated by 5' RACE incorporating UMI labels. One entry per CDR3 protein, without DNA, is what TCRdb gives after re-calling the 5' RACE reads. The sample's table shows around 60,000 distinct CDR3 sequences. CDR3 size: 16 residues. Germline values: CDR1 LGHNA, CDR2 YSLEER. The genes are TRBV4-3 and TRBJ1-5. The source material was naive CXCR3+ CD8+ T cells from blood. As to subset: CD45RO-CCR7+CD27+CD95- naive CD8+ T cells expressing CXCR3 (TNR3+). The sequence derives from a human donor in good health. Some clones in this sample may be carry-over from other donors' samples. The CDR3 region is CASSQDRGGSNQPQHF.